Sequencing of this TCR beta chain was carried out in a study of control samples from healthy donors and cancer patients. Germline lookup yields CDR1 LGHDT and CDR2 YNNKEL (reference sequence). There are 13 residues in the CDR3. V lost 4 bases, J lost 5 bases, and 8 bases lay in between. TCRdb keeps only in-frame clones here, not all; method: immunoSEQ multiplex PCR. The sample lists about 120,000 clones, approximately 89% occurring once. The genes are TRBV3-1 (or the pseudogene TRBV3-2) and TRBJ2-2, with no clear D. This TCR derives from a man aged 35 to 55 in good health. Specimen: blood. The CDR3 nucleotides are TGTGCCAGCAGCCCGCACGTTACCGGGGAGCTGTTTTTT. This encodes CASSPHVTGELFF.